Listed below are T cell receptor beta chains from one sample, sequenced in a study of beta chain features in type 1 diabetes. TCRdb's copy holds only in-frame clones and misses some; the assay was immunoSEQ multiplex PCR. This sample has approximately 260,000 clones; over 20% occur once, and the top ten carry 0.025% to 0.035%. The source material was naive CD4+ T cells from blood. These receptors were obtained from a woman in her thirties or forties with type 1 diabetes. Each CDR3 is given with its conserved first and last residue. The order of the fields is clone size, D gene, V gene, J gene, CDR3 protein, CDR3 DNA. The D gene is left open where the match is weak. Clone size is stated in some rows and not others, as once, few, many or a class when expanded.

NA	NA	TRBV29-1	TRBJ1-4	CSVTDSNSNEKLFF	TGCAGCGTGACGGACAGCAACTCTAATGAAAAACTGTTTTTT
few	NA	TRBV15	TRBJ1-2	CATSRAQEGYGYTF	TGTGCCACCAGCAGAGCACAGGAGGGCTATGGCTACACCTTC
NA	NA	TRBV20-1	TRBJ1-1	CSARPQNEAFF	TGCAGTGCTAGACCCCAGAATGAAGCTTTCTTT
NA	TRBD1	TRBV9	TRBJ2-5	CASSVAGGQETQYF	TGTGCCAGCAGCGTAGCAGGGGGCCAAGAGACCCAGTACTTC
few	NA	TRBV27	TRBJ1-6	CASSPPGRHSPLHF	TGTGCCAGCAGCCCACCAGGGAGGCATTCACCCCTCCACTTT
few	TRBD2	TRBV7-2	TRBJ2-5	CASSLGASGSKETQYF	TGTGCCAGCAGCTTAGGAGCTAGCGGGAGCAAAGAGACCCAGTACTTC
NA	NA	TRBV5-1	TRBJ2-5	CASSGPDGTPQETQYF	TGCGCCAGCAGCGGGCCGGACGGGACACCCCAAGAGACCCAGTACTTC
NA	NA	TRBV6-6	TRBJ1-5	CASTQTLYQPQHF	TGTGCCAGCACACAGACCTTGTATCAGCCCCAGCATTTT
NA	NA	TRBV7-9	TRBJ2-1	CASSLVTGVYEQFF	TGTGCCAGCAGCTTAGTAACGGGAGTATATGAGCAGTTCTTC
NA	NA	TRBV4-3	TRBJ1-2	CASSSYFQGNYGYTF	TGCGCCAGCAGCTCGTACTTTCAGGGGAACTATGGCTACACCTTC
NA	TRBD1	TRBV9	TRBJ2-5	CASSVSAGGETQYF	TGTGCCAGCAGCGTGTCTGCAGGGGGAGAGACCCAGTACTTC
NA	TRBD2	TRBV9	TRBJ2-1	CASSVSSGIGEQFF	TGTGCCAGCAGCGTTTCTAGCGGGATCGGTGAGCAGTTCTTC
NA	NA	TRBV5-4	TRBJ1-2	CASSLGQGVYGYTF	TGTGCCAGCAGCTTGGGCCAGGGTGTTTATGGCTACACCTTC
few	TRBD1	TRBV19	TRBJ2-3	CASSYRGFPSTDTQYF	TGTGCCAGTAGTTACAGGGGATTCCCCAGCACAGATACGCAGTATTTT
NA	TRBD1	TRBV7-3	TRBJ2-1	CASSFNRGHYNEQFF	TGTGCCAGCAGCTTTAACAGGGGGCATTACAATGAGCAGTTCTTC
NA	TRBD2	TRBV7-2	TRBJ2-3	CASSLSSGATPNTQYF	TGTGCCAGCAGCTTATCTAGCGGGGCAACACCAAATACGCAGTATTTT
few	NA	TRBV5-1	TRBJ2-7	CASSLDREGPYEQYF	TGCGCCAGCAGCTTGGACAGGGAGGGGCCCTACGAGCAGTACTTC
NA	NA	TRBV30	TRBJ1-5	CAWSREVYDQPQHF	TGTGCCTGGAGTCGTGAGGTGTACGACCAGCCCCAGCATTTT
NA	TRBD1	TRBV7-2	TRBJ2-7	CASSLRGTGSYEQYF	TGTGCCAGCAGCCTTAGGGGGACAGGTTCCTACGAGCAGTACTTC
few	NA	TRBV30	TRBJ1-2	CAWSRPTGGYTF	TGTGCCTGGAGCAGACCGACCGGGGGCTACACCTTC
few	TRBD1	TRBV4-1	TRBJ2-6	CASSPAPGQGVPGANVLTF	TGCGCCAGCAGCCCAGCCCCCGGACAGGGTGTCCCTGGGGCCAACGTCCTGACTTTC
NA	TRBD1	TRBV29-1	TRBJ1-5	CSVGTGVMDQPQHF	TGCAGCGTTGGGACAGGAGTAATGGATCAGCCCCAGCATTTT
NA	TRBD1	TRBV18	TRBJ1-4	CASSQGLVSGQEKLFF	TGTGCCAGCTCACAGGGGCTTGTGTCGGGACAGGAAAAACTGTTTTTT
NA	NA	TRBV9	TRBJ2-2	CASSVAGFAANTGELFF	TGTGCCAGCAGCGTAGCAGGGTTTGCTGCGAACACCGGGGAGCTGTTTTTT
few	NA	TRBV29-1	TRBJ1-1	CSGYRVNTEAFF	TGCAGCGGATACCGGGTGAACACTGAAGCTTTCTTT
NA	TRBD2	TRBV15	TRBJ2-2	CATSRGGLEGTGELFF	TGTGCCACCAGCAGAGGAGGACTAGAGGGCACCGGGGAGCTGTTTTTT
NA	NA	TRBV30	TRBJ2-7	CAWSVGVGGQYF	TGTGCCTGGAGTGTAGGAGTGGGGGGGCAGTACTTC
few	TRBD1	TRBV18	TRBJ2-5	CASSPRDRGETQYF	TGTGCCAGCTCACCTCGGGACAGGGGAGAGACCCAGTACTTC
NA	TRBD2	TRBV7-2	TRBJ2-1	CASSSPSGGKVNEQFF	TGTGCCAGCAGCTCCCCCTCGGGAGGGAAGGTTAATGAGCAGTTCTTC
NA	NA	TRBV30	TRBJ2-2	CAWRSWLPGHKSTGELFF	TGTGCCTGGAGGTCGTGGTTACCGGGACATAAATCTACCGGGGAGCTGTTTTTT
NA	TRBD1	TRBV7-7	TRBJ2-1	CASSLDRGHEQFF	TGTGCCAGCAGCTTAGACAGGGGGCATGAGCAGTTCTTC
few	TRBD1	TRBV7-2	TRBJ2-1	CASSLVGTGNYNEQFF	TGTGCCAGCAGCTTAGTCGGGACAGGGAACTACAATGAGCAGTTCTTC
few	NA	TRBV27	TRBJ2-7	CASRLLGAQSYEQYF	TGTGCCAGCAGGCTGCTAGGCGCCCAATCCTACGAGCAGTACTTC
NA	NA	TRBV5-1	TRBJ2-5	CASSLAVGGAQYF	TGCGCCAGCAGCTTGGCGGTGGGCGGGGCCCAGTACTTC
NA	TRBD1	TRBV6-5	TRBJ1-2	CASSLTGVGGYTF	TGTGCCAGCAGTTTAACAGGGGTGGGTGGCTACACCTTC
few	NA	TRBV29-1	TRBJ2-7	CSVFQGRTYEQYF	TGCAGCGTTTTCCAGGGGCGAACCTACGAGCAGTACTTC
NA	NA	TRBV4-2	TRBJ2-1	CASSPRETNNEQFF	TGTGCCAGCAGCCCCCGGGAAACTAACAATGAGCAGTTCTTC
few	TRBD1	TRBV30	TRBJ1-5	CAWGFGTGSNQPQHF	TGTGCCTGGGGATTCGGGACAGGGAGCAATCAGCCCCAGCATTTT
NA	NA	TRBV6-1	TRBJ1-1	CASSNRGTEAFF	TGTGCCAGCTCTAACCGAGGCACTGAAGCTTTCTTT
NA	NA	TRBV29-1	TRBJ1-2	CSVGQDYGYTF	TGCAGCGTTGGGCAGGACTATGGCTACACCTTC
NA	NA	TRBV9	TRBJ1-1	CASSVQAAGTEAFF	TGTGCCAGCAGCGTCCAGGCGGCGGGGACTGAAGCTTTCTTT
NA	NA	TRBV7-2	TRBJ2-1	CASSLVKEDEQFF	TGTGCCAGCAGCTTAGTAAAAGAGGATGAGCAGTTCTTC